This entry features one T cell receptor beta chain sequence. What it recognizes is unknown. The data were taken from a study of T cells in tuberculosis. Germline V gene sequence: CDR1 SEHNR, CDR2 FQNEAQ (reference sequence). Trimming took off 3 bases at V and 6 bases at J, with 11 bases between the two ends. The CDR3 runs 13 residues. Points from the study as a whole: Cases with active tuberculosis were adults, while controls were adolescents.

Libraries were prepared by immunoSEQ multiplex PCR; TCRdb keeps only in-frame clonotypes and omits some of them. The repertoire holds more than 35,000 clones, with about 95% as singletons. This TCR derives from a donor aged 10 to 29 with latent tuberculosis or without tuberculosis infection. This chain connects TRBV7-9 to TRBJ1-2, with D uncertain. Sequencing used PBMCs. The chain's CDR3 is CASSFPRLDGYTF. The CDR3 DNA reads TGTGCCAGCAGCTTCCCCAGGTTAGATGGCTACACCTTC.